The entry that follows covers one T cell receptor (beta chain) sequence. The sample is drawn from a study of control samples from healthy donors and cancer patients. The method was immunoSEQ multiplex PCR; TCRdb's version includes in-frame clones alone and lacks a portion of them. The sample shows 150,000 to 200,000 clones, around 90% of them seen only once. Germline V gene sequence: CDR1 SGHDT, CDR2 YYEEEE. The CDR3 has 14 residues. Between the trimmed V and J ends, which lost 0 bases and 5 bases, there was a span of 11 bases. Sequenced: blood. This chain connects TRBV5-6 to TRBJ2-5, with D perhaps TRBD1 or TRBD2 (5 bases each). The source of this sequence is a man aged 18-30 years in good health. CDR3 in amino acids: CASSLAGGRETQYF. The CDR3 DNA follows: TGTGCCAGCAGCTTGGCTGGGGGTAGGGAGACCCAGTACTTC.